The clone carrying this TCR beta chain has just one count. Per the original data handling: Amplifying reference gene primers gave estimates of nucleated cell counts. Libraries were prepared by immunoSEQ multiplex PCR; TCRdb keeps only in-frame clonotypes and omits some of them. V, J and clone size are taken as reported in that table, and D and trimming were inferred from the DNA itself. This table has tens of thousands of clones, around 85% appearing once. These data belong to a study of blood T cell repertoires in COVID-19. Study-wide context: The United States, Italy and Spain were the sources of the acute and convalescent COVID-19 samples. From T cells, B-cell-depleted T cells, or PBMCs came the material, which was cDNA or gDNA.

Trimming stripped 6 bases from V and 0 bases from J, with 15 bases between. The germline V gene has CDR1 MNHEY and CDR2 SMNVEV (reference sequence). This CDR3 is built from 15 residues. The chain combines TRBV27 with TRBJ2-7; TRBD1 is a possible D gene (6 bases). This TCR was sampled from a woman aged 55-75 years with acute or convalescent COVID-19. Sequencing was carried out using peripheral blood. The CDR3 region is CASRRTGTNSYEQYF. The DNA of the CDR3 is TGTGCCAGCAGACGAACCGGGACAAACTCCTACGAGCAGTACTTC.